One sample yielded the 30 T cell receptor beta chains listed below, sequenced in a study of T cell repertoires in cytomegalovirus infection. TCRdb independently ran MiXCR on the reads; one entry per CDR3 protein. This sample carries 200,000 to 250,000 distinct CDR3 sequences, approximately 13% of them seen once, and the ten largest clones take approximately 1.6%. The sample was PBMCs. These receptors were collected from a human donor in good health (CMV status not recorded). Some clones in this sample may be carry-over from other donors' samples.

The chain recombines TRBV2 with TRBJ1-1; 7 bases are shared with TRBD1. The V segment lost 11 bases and the J segment 0 bases; nucleotides outside the gene matches: 6. The V gene's germline CDR1 is SNHLY and CDR2 FYNNEI. The CDR3 spans 13 residues. The CDR3 reads CAGKGQLNTEAFF. The CDR3 DNA reads TGTGCCGGCAAGGGACAGCTGAACACTGAAGCTTTCTTT.

This clonotype was detected ten times or more. The chain combines TRBV7-2 with TRBJ1-2; D is undetermined. Trimming cost V 5 bases and J 3 bases, with 13 bases left between them. Germline CDR1 SGHTA, CDR2 FQGNSA. This CDR3 spans 14 amino acids. CDR3 sequence: CASSPRSGDYGYTF. The CDR3 coding sequence is TGTGCCAGCAGCCCGCGCTCGGGTGACTATGGCTACACCTTC. Full variable domain (rest looked up from reference TRBV7-2 and TRBJ1-2): GAGVSQSPSNKVTEKGKDVELRCDPISGHTALYWYRQSLGQGLEFLIYFQGNSAPDKSGLPSDRFSAERTGGSVSTLTIQRTQQEDSAVYLCASSPRSGDYGYTFGSGTRLTVV.

This rearrangement joins TRBV15 to TRBJ2-7, with D tentatively TRBD1 (6 bases). The V gene's germline CDR1 is LNHNV and CDR2 YYDKDF (reference sequence). The CDR3 has 15 residues. Trimming took 0 bases from V and 2 from J, leaving 11 bases between them. The CDR3 nucleotides read TGTGCCACCAGCAGAGATCAGGGGTCGACCTACGAGCAGTACTTC. It encodes CATSRDQGSTYEQYF.

This clonotype was observed many times. This chain connects TRBV19 to TRBJ1-2; D uncertain. CDR1 is LNHDA and CDR2 is SQIVND in the germline V gene (reference sequence). The length of the CDR3 is 13 residues. V was cut by 3 bases and J by 3 bases, with 8 bases left in between. This chain's CDR3 is CASSMETHYGYTF. The DNA for the CDR3 is TGTGCCAGTAGTATGGAGACCCACTATGGCTACACCTTC.

This clonotype was observed a handful of times. This chain joins TRBV2 and TRBJ2-4; 12 nucleotides align to TRBD2. The CDR3 sequence is 12 residues long. From germline, CDR1 is SNHLY and CDR2 FYNNEI. Trimming removed 11 bases from V and 15 bases from J; junction bases left unmatched: 11. The CDR3 loop reads CASSPLAGGRYF. As DNA, the CDR3 is TGTGCCTCCAGCCCACTAGCGGGGGGCCGGTACTTC.

The chain uses TRBV11-3 and TRBJ2-2, with D maybe TRBD1 (5 bases). The CDR3 sequence is 14 residues long. Trimming removed 5 bases at V and 2 bases at J, with 9 bases between. Germline V gene data show CDR1 as SGHNT and CDR2 as YENEEA. The CDR3: CASSPGFNTGELFF. The DNA for the CDR3 is TGTGCCAGCAGCCCAGGGTTCAACACCGGGGAGCTGTTTTTT.

This clonotype was recorded many times. V gene TRBV10-3 combines with J gene TRBJ1-2; D ambiguous. Germline values: CDR1 ENHRY, CDR2 SYGVKD. V dropped 6 bases and J dropped 8 bases, with 13 bases sitting between them. This CDR3 region has 12 residues. This CDR3 is CAISEAGGGYTF. The CDR3 DNA reads TGTGCCATCAGCGAGGCAGGTGGAGGCTACACCTTC.

This clonotype was picked up a small number of times. This sequence joins TRBV27 and TRBJ1-5, with D maybe TRBD1 (5 bases). V was trimmed by 7 bases and J by 0 bases, leaving 19 bases between them. The CDR3 runs to 17 residues. Germline V lookup: CDR1 MNHEY, CDR2 SMNVEV (reference sequence). In DNA, the CDR3 is TGTGCCAGCATCCCCCGGGACGGCGACTATAGCAATCAGCCCCAGCATTTT. It translates to CASIPRDGDYSNQPQHF.

The chain carries TRBV7-2 and TRBJ1-1, with 8 bases lining up with TRBD1. The CDR3 consists of 14 residues. Germline CDR1 is SGHTA and CDR2 is FQGNSA. The V segment lost 2 bases and the J segment 10 bases; nucleotides outside the gene matches: 9. CDR3 sequence: CASSLTGGKERAFF. CDR3 nucleotide sequence: TGTGCCAGCAGCTTAACAGGGGGTAAGGAACGAGCTTTCTTT.

Many counts were recorded for this clonotype. The CDR3 spells CASSPDRNSNQPQHF. In nucleotides, the CDR3 is TGTGCCAGCAGCCCGGACAGGAATAGCAATCAGCCCCAGCATTTT. The chain uses TRBV7-2 and TRBJ1-5; TRBD1 agrees at 7 bases. V lost 5 bases, J lost 0 bases, and 4 bases stayed unmatched. CDR1 is SGHTA and CDR2 is FQGNSA in the germline V gene. The CDR3 is made up of 15 amino acids.

The CDR3 reads CSATPGNYGYTF. DNA for the CDR3: TGCAGTGCAACCCCGGGAAACTATGGCTACACCTTC. The genes are TRBV20-1 and TRBJ1-2; unclear D gene. The CDR3 loop spans 12 amino acids. Trimming left V 6 bases short and J 2 bases short, with 10 bases between. Per germline, CDR1 DFQATT and CDR2 SNEGSKA (reference sequence).

This clonotype turned up a few times. The chain couples TRBV28 to TRBJ2-1; no definite D call. Germline V gene sequence: CDR1 MDHEN, CDR2 SYDVKM. Between the trimmed V and J ends, which lost 5 bases and 9 bases, there was a span of 8 bases. CDR3 length: 11 amino acids. The CDR3 bases are TGTGCCAGCAGTCCCTGGGTTGAGCAGTTCTTC. Translation: CASSPWVEQFF.

This clonotype was seen repeatedly, ten times or more. This rearrangement joins TRBV7-2 to TRBJ2-7; the match to TRBD1 covers 9 bases. This CDR3 has 13 amino acids. Germline CDR1 and CDR2: SGHTA and FQGNSA. V lost 5 bases to trimming and J lost 4 bases; unmatched junction nucleotides: 3. CDR3 bases: TGTGCCAGCAGCCTAGGGACAGGGTACGAGCAGTACTTC. Translation gives CASSLGTGYEQYF. Looking up the rest from reference TRBV7-2 and TRBJ2-7 gives the full variable domain: GAGVSQSPSNKVTEKGKDVELRCDPISGHTALYWYRQSLGQGLEFLIYFQGNSAPDKSGLPSDRFSAERTGGSVSTLTIQRTQQEDSAVYLCASSLGTGYEQYFGPGTRLTVT.

Many counts were recorded for this clonotype. J is TRBJ2-7 and V is TRBV19, with D perhaps given as TRBD1 or TRBD2 (6 bases each). The V end lost 6 bases, the J end lost 5 bases, and 20 bases lay between the germline ends. CDR1 and CDR2 (germline): LNHDA, SQIVND (reference sequence). This CDR3 spans 15 amino acids. DNA for the CDR3: TGTGCCAGTAGCCCACCGTGGGGGGCGAGGGACGAGCAGTACTTC. Its translation: CASSPPWGARDEQYF.

This clonotype occurred a few times. The chain links TRBV12-3 or TRBV12-4 to TRBJ1-2; possible D gene TRBD1, 5 bases. The CDR3 consists of 13 residues. Deletions cut 5 bases from V and 2 bases from J, with 9 bases between. CDR3 bases: TGTGCCAGCAGTACAGGTCTGAACTATGGCTACACCTTC. This translates into CASSTGLNYGYTF.

The chain employs TRBV3-1 and TRBJ1-2, with D perhaps TRBD1 (5 bases). There are 12 residues in the CDR3. V was shortened by 6 bases and J by 7 bases, with 12 bases between the two germline ends. Germline V gene sequence: CDR1 LGHDT, CDR2 YNNKEL (reference sequence). The CDR3 loop is CASRQLGRGYTF. Here the CDR3 DNA reads TGTGCCAGCAGACAGCTGGGGCGTGGCTACACCTTC.

At least ten counts were recorded for this clonotype. The J gene is TRBJ1-1, the V gene TRBV7-8; D is ambiguous. This CDR3 has 11 amino acids. Germline V gene data show CDR1 as SGHVS and CDR2 as FQNEAQ. Trimming left V 4 bases short and J 5 bases short, with 5 bases between. The DNA of the CDR3 is TGTGCCAGCAGCTCTCATACTGAAGCTTTCTTT. Encoded protein: CASSSHTEAFF. The variable domain in full, completed from reference TRBV7-8 and TRBJ1-1, reads GAGVSQSPRYKVAKRGQDVALRCDPISGHVSLFWYQQALGQGPEFLTYFQNEAQLDKSGLPSDRFFAERPEGSVSTLKIQRTQQEDSAVYLCASSSHTEAFFGQGTRLTVV.

There are a few counts of this clonotype. V is TRBV20-1 and J is TRBJ1-5; 7 bases align to TRBD1. This CDR3 is built from 15 residues. Trimming took 5 bases from V and 6 from J; bases not matched to a gene: 13. Germline V gene data show CDR1 as DFQATT and CDR2 as SNEGSKA (reference sequence). The chain's CDR3 is CSADPPGQRGQPQHF. In DNA form, the CDR3 reads TGCAGTGCTGATCCCCCGGGACAGAGGGGTCAGCCCCAGCATTTT.

This clonotype has at least ten counts. The V and J genes are TRBV7-2 and TRBJ2-4; D is perhaps TRBD1 or TRBD2 (5 bases each). Between the trimmed V and J ends, which lost 5 bases and 7 bases, there was a span of 12 bases. CDR1 is SGHTA and CDR2 is FQGNSA in the germline V gene. The CDR3 spans 13 residues. The CDR3 bases are TGTGCCAGCAGCGTCGCGAGGGGCAACATTCAGTACTTC. It is translated as CASSVARGNIQYF. Looking up the rest from reference TRBV7-2 and TRBJ2-4 gives the full variable domain: GAGVSQSPSNKVTEKGKDVELRCDPISGHTALYWYRQSLGQGLEFLIYFQGNSAPDKSGLPSDRFSAERTGGSVSTLTIQRTQQEDSAVYLCASSVARGNIQYFGAGTRLSVL.

The gene calls are TRBV25-1 and TRBJ2-1; the match to TRBD2 covers 7 bases. After removal of 5 bases from V and 6 bases from J, the junction contained 7 bases not matched to a gene. The CDR3 contains 14 residues. Germline V lookup: CDR1 MGHDK, CDR2 SYGVNS. As DNA, the CDR3 is TGTGCCAGCAGTTGGGCGGGAGAAATCAATGAGCAGTTCTTC. This sequence encodes CASSWAGEINEQFF.

This clonotype was detected a few times. This chain links TRBV11-2 with TRBJ2-3, with 7 nucleotides matching TRBD1. The trim removed 6 bases at V and 0 bases at J, leaving 9 bases unmatched. Germline CDR1 SGHAT, CDR2 FQNNGV. The CDR3 is made up of 16 amino acids. This CDR3 reads CASSVTGAFSTDTQYF. Written as DNA, the CDR3 is TGTGCCAGCAGTGTAACAGGGGCCTTTAGCACAGATACGCAGTATTTT.

V gene TRBV9 combines with J gene TRBJ1-1; D is unclear. The germline V gene has CDR1 SGDLS and CDR2 YYNGEE. Trimming pared 0 bases from V and 3 bases from J, leaving 6 bases between. The CDR3 covers 13 residues. The CDR3 region is CASSVELHTEAFF. The CDR3 DNA reads as TGTGCCAGCAGCGTAGAGCTACACACTGAAGCTTTCTTT.

The genes are TRBV6-6 and TRBJ2-1; 9 nucleotides align to TRBD2. The J segment lost 3 bases and the V segment lost 0 bases, leaving 6 bases of the junction unmatched. Per germline, CDR1 MNHNY and CDR2 SVGAGI (reference sequence). The CDR3 sequence is 17 residues long. The CDR3 loop is CASSYSPLAGIYNEQFF. As DNA, the CDR3 is TGTGCCAGCAGTTACTCGCCTCTAGCGGGAATCTACAATGAGCAGTTCTTC.

As to this clonotype: Just one base apart from a much larger clone, this may be a read error. The chain combines TRBV7-9 with TRBJ2-7; D is possibly TRBD1 (6 bases). This CDR3 has 14 residues. CDR1 SEHNR and CDR2 FQNEAQ come from the germline V gene (reference sequence). The CDR3 reads CATSYMGAAYEQYF. For the CDR3, the DNA is TGTGCCACCAGCTATATGGGGGCGGCCTACGAGCAGTACTTC.

This clonotype showed up just a few times. The V gene is TRBV18, the J gene TRBJ1-2, with 9 bases identical to TRBD1. From germline, CDR1 is KGHSH and CDR2 LQKENI. This CDR3 has 15 amino acids. The trim removed 5 bases at V and 5 bases at J, leaving 9 bases unmatched. This CDR3 is CASSSSGTGNYGYTF. Written as DNA, the CDR3 is TGTGCCAGCTCATCGTCCGGGACAGGGAATTATGGCTACACCTTC.

The chain combines TRBV12-3 or TRBV12-4 with TRBJ2-5, with D possibly TRBD2 on 7 matching bases. The CDR3 is made up of 15 amino acids. V was trimmed by 1 base and J by 2 bases, leaving 11 bases between them. Written as DNA, the CDR3 is TGTGCCAGCAGTTTAGGACGGGGGGCTCAAGAGACCCAGTACTTC. This translates into CASSLGRGAQETQYF.

This clonotype was detected ten times or more. The genes are TRBV7-8 and TRBJ2-2, with TRBD1 matching over 7 bases. This CDR3 contains 18 residues. Germline trimming cut 5 bases from V and 0 bases from J; bases unmatched to any gene: 12. Germline V lookup: CDR1 SGHVS, CDR2 FQNEAQ. The CDR3 nucleotides read TGTGCCAGCAGCCCTTCCCGGACAGGAAGCTCGAACACCGGGGAGCTGTTTTTT. The encoded protein is CASSPSRTGSSNTGELFF.

This clonotype came up a few times. The gene calls are TRBV12-3 or TRBV12-4 and TRBJ1-4; D gene uncertain. CDR3 size: 15 residues. The V end was cut by 7 bases, the J end by 1 base, with 13 bases between. The CDR3 loop is CASTPGHGTNEKLFF. In nucleotides, the CDR3 is TGTGCCAGCACCCCCGGCCATGGAACTAATGAAAAACTGTTTTTT.

This chain joins TRBV12-3 or TRBV12-4 and TRBJ1-5; the D is unclear. This CDR3 is built from 15 residues. Trimming took off 5 bases at V and 2 bases at J, with 13 bases between the two ends. CDR3 sequence (DNA): TGTGCCAGCAGTCCCGGGTCTCAGGGCAATCAGCCCCAGCATTTT. It encodes CASSPGSQGNQPQHF.

This clonotype was counted a few times. The rearrangement uses TRBV5-4 and TRBJ1-2; no clear D gene. Germline loops: CDR1 SGHNT, CDR2 YYREEE (reference sequence). The CDR3 extends over 15 amino acids. V was clipped by 1 base and J by 7 bases, with 17 bases between them. The CDR3 loop reads CASSLYTGFKRGYTF. As DNA, the CDR3 is TGTGCCAGCAGCTTGTATACCGGATTCAAACGTGGCTACACCTTC.